This section outlines one T cell receptor (beta chain) sequence together with its context. The V end was cut by 1 base, the J end by 6 bases, with 12 bases between. This CDR3 comprises 14 residues. From germline, CDR1 is KGHSH and CDR2 LQKENI. The data were obtained in a study of blood T cell repertoires in COVID-19. Clones were sequenced by immunoSEQ multiplex PCR, and TCRdb holds only the in-frame ones, with some missing. The sample records approximately 60,000 clones, approximately 78% being singletons. The receptor's source is a man between 60 and 75 years old with COVID-19, enrolled during active disease. The sample consisted of peripheral blood. The chain couples TRBV18 to TRBJ1-1; the D gene is possibly TRBD1 (6 bases). Here the CDR3 DNA reads TGTGCCAGCTCACCACAGGGGGAAGGAGCTGAAGCTTTCTTT. Translating it yields CASSPQGEGAEAFF.